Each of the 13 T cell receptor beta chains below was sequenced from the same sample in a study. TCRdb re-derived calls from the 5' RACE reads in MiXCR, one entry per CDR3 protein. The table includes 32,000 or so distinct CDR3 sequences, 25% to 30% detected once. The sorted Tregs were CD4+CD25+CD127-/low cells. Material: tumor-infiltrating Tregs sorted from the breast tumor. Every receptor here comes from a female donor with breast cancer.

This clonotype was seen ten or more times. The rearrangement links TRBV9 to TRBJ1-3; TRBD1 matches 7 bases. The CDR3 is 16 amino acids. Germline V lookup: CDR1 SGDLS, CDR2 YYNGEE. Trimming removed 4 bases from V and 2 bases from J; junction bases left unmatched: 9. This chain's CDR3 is CASSPRTGIAGNTIYF. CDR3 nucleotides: TGTGCCAGCAGCCCCCGGACAGGCATCGCTGGAAACACCATATATTTT.

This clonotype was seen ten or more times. The CDR3 DNA reads TGCGCCAGCAGCCAAAATCCCCCGGGACAGGGGGGGGACTACACCTTC. Encoded protein: CASSQNPPGQGGDYTF. V is TRBV5-1 and J is TRBJ1-2; 11 bases match TRBD1. CDR1 is SGHRS and CDR2 is YFSETQ in the germline V gene. This CDR3 has 16 amino acids. Trimming cost V 4 bases and J 10 bases; bases outside gene matches: 15.

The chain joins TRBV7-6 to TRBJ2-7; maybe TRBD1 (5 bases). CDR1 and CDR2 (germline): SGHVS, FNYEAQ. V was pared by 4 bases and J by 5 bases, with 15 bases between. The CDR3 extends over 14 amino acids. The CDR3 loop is CASSSGPGSHEQYF. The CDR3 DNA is TGTGCCAGCAGCTCGGGCCCAGGGTCCCACGAGCAGTACTTC. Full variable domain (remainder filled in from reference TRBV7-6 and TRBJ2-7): GAGVSQSPRYKVTKRGQDVALRCDPISGHVSLYWYRQALGQGPEFLTYFNYEAQQDKSGLPNDRFSAERPEGSISTLTIQRTEQRDSAMYRCASSSGPGSHEQYFGPGTRLTVT.

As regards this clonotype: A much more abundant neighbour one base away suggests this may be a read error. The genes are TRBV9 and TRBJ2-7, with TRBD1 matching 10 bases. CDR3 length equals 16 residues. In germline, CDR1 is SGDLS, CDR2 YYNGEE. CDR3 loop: CASSPRRGTGAYERYF. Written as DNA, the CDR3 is TGTGCCAGCAGCCCCCGGCGGGGGACAGGGGCCTACGAGCGGTACTTC.

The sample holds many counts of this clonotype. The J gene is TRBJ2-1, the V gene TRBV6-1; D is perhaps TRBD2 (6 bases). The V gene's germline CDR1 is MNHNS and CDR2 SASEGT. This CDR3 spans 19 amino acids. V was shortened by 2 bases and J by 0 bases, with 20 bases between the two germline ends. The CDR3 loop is CASSEFRGRPNRSYNEQFF. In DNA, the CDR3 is TGTGCCAGCAGTGAATTCCGAGGGAGGCCGAACCGCTCCTACAATGAGCAGTTCTTC.

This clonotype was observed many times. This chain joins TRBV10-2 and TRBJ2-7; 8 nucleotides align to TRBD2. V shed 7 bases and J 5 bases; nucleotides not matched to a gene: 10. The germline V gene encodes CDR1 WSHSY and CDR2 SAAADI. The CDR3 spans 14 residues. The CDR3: CASKEAGVVHEQYF. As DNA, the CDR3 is TGCGCCAGCAAGGAAGCGGGAGTCGTCCACGAGCAGTACTTC.

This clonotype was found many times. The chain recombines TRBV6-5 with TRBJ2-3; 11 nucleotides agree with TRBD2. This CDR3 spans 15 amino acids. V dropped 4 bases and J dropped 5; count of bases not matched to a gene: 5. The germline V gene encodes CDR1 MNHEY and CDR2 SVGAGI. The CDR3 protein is CASSFLAGGRDTQYF. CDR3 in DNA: TGTGCCAGCAGTTTCTTAGCGGGAGGGCGAGATACGCAGTATTTT.

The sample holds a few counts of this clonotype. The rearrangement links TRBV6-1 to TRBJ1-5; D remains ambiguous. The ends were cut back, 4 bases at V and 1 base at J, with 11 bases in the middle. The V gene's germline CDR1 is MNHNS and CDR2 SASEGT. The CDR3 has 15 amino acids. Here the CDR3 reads CASSGRVMSNQPQHF. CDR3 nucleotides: TGTGCCAGCAGTGGTCGGGTTATGAGCAATCAGCCCCAGCATTTT.

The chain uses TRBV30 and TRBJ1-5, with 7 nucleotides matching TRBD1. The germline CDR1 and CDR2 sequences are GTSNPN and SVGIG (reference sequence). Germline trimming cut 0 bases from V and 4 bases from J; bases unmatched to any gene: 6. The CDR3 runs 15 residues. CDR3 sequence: CAWSVPRGLNQPQHF. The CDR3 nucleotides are TGTGCCTGGAGTGTACCAAGGGGGCTAAATCAGCCCCAGCATTTT.

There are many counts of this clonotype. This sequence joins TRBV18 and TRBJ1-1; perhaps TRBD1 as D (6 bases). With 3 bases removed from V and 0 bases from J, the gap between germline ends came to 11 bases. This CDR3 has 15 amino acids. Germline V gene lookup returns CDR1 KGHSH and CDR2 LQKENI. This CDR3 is CASSPGQLLNTEAFF. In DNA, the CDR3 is TGTGCCAGCTCACCCGGACAGCTCCTGAACACTGAAGCTTTCTTT.

CDR3 region: CASSLSPGQGRTNSPLHF. The CDR3 region has the DNA TGCGCCAGCAGCTTGAGCCCAGGCCAGGGCAGAACCAATTCACCCCTCCACTTT. The J gene is TRBJ1-6, the V gene TRBV5-1; perhaps TRBD1 as D (5 bases). Germline V gene lookup returns CDR1 SGHRS and CDR2 YFSETQ. The ends were cut back, 1 base at V and 7 bases at J, with 21 bases in the middle. The CDR3 is 18 residues long.

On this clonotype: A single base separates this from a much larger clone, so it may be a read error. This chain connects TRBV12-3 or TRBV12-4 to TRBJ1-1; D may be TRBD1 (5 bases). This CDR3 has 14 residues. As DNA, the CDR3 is TGTGCCGGCAGTATGGGGGGGAGCAACACTGAAGCTTTCTTT. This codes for CAGSMGGSNTEAFF.

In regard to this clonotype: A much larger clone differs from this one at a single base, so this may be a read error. The DNA of the CDR3 is TGTGCCAGCAGCTTAGTCCACAGAGGCTCCTACGAGCAGTACTTC. The encoded protein is CASSLVHRGSYEQYF. V is TRBV11-2 and J is TRBJ2-7; unclear D gene. The V and J ends lost 1 base and 0 bases respectively, with 10 bases between them. The CDR3 sequence is 15 residues long. The V gene's germline CDR1 is SGHAT and CDR2 FQNNGV.